The rows below give T cell receptor beta chains drawn from one sample of a study of CD8+CD57+ T cells in acquired aplastic anemia. TCRdb independently ran MiXCR on the reads; one entry per CDR3 protein. Here the sample spans about half a million distinct CDR3 sequences, approximately 32% being singletons. The specimen was sorted CD4+, CD8+, or CD8+CD57+ T cells (not recorded which) from PBMCs. These receptors were taken from a human donor with aplastic anemia. Both conserved end residues are part of each CDR3. A D gene is named only where the DNA matches it firmly. Size tells how often a clone was seen (once, few, many) or the class of an expanded clone, and some rows leave it out.

CDR3 length: 16; D gene: TRBD2; J gene: TRBJ2-5; V gene: TRBV19; clone size: .; CDR3 protein: CVSSQGTTNLQETQYF; CDR3 DNA: TGTGTCAGTAGTCAAGGGACTACCAATTTACAAGAGACCCAGTACTTC
CDR3 length: 14; D gene: .; J gene: TRBJ1-2; V gene: TRBV5-1; clone size: many; CDR3 protein: CASSLDGGKGGYTF; CDR3 DNA: TGCGCCAGCAGCTTGGACGGGGGGAAGGGTGGCTACACCTTC
CDR3 length: 11; D gene: .; J gene: TRBJ1-2; V gene: TRBV19; clone size: .; CDR3 protein: CAWNLPRGYTF; CDR3 DNA: TGTGCCTGGAACCTCCCTAGGGGCTACACCTTC
CDR3 length: 13; D gene: .; J gene: TRBJ2-7; V gene: TRBV7-2; clone size: .; CDR3 protein: CASSPLGGSEQYF; CDR3 DNA: TGTGCCAGCAGCCCCCTTGGGGGTAGCGAGCAGTACTTC
CDR3 length: 15; D gene: .; J gene: TRBJ2-3; V gene: TRBV5-1; clone size: few; CDR3 protein: CASRFRTGYTDTQYF; CDR3 DNA: TGCGCCAGCAGATTCCGGACGGGATACACAGATACGCAGTATTTT
CDR3 length: 14; D gene: TRBD1; J gene: TRBJ2-7; V gene: TRBV20-1; clone size: many; CDR3 protein: CSAEGRQGAYEQYF; CDR3 DNA: TGCAGTGCGGAAGGGAGACAGGGGGCTTACGAGCAGTACTTC
CDR3 length: 16; D gene: TRBD1; J gene: TRBJ1-1; V gene: TRBV12-3/TRBV12-4; clone size: .; CDR3 protein: CASGRDRGLRNTEAFF; CDR3 DNA: TGTGCCAGCGGCCGTGACAGGGGGCTTCGGAACACTGAAGCTTTCTTT
CDR3 length: 12; D gene: .; J gene: TRBJ2-7; V gene: TRBV18; clone size: .; CDR3 protein: CASSPVASEQYF; CDR3 DNA: TGTGCCAGCTCACCAGTGGCGTCCGAGCAGTACTTC
CDR3 length: 15; D gene: .; J gene: TRBJ2-7; V gene: TRBV12-3/TRBV12-4; clone size: .; CDR3 protein: CASSPTGPTSYEQYF; CDR3 DNA: TGTGCCAGCAGCCCAACAGGCCCAACTAGCTACGAGCAGTACTTC
CDR3 length: 16; D gene: TRBD1; J gene: TRBJ2-7; V gene: TRBV10-3; clone size: .; CDR3 protein: CAISESVSEAGGEQYF; CDR3 DNA: TGTGCCATCAGTGAGTCTGTCTCCGAGGCAGGGGGCGAGCAGTACTTC
CDR3 length: 15; D gene: .; J gene: TRBJ1-3; V gene: TRBV20-1; clone size: few; CDR3 protein: CSARDIKDPGNTIYF; CDR3 DNA: TGCAGTGCTAGAGATATCAAGGATCCTGGAAACACCATATATTTT
CDR3 length: 14; D gene: .; J gene: TRBJ1-2; V gene: TRBV24-1; clone size: many; CDR3 protein: CATSGEGLSYGYTF; CDR3 DNA: TGTGCCACCAGTGGGGAGGGTCTTTCCTATGGCTACACCTTC
CDR3 length: 13; D gene: .; J gene: TRBJ1-6; V gene: TRBV30; clone size: once; CDR3 protein: CAWSVVGYSPLHF; CDR3 DNA: TGTGCCTGGAGTGTAGTTGGGTATTCACCCCTCCACTTT
CDR3 length: 17; D gene: .; J gene: TRBJ1-2; V gene: TRBV12-3/TRBV12-4; clone size: .; CDR3 protein: CASRWSSPASPNYGYTF; CDR3 DNA: TGTGCCAGCAGATGGTCGTCACCAGCTTCCCCTAACTATGGCTACACCTTC
CDR3 length: 14; D gene: .; J gene: TRBJ2-5; V gene: TRBV5-1; clone size: .; CDR3 protein: CASSHPTRQETQYF; CDR3 DNA: TGCGCCAGCAGCCACCCGACAAGACAAGAGACCCAGTACTTC
CDR3 length: 16; D gene: TRBD1; J gene: TRBJ1-2; V gene: TRBV30; clone size: .; CDR3 protein: CAWRDYGQGVNYGYTF; CDR3 DNA: TGTGCCTGGAGAGACTATGGACAGGGGGTTAACTATGGCTACACCTTC
CDR3 length: 15; D gene: TRBD1; J gene: TRBJ1-3; V gene: TRBV7-2; clone size: .; CDR3 protein: CASSFQGGYGNTIYF; CDR3 DNA: TGTGCCAGCAGCTTCCAGGGGGGATATGGAAACACCATATATTTT
CDR3 length: 16; D gene: .; J gene: TRBJ1-6; V gene: TRBV11-2; clone size: many; CDR3 protein: CASRPIAGQPTSPLHF; CDR3 DNA: TGTGCCAGCAGGCCCATTGCGGGGCAGCCCACTTCACCCCTCCACTTT
CDR3 length: 13; D gene: .; J gene: TRBJ1-6; V gene: TRBV7-2; clone size: many; CDR3 protein: CASSDSGNSPLHF; CDR3 DNA: TGTGCCAGCAGCGACTCAGGGAATTCACCCCTCCACTTT
CDR3 length: 15; D gene: TRBD1; J gene: TRBJ2-2; V gene: TRBV7-9; clone size: .; CDR3 protein: CASSSWTGSGGELFF; CDR3 DNA: TGTGCCAGCAGCTCTTGGACAGGGTCTGGCGGGGAGCTGTTTTTT
CDR3 length: 15; D gene: .; J gene: TRBJ1-1; V gene: TRBV12-3/TRBV12-4; clone size: .; CDR3 protein: CARGATTGIGTEAFF; CDR3 DNA: TGTGCCCGCGGAGCCACTACAGGGATAGGCACTGAAGCTTTCTTT
CDR3 length: 16; D gene: .; J gene: TRBJ2-3; V gene: TRBV24-1; clone size: .; CDR3 protein: CATSDSSLTSTDTQYF; CDR3 DNA: TGTGCCACCAGTGATTCTTCACTAACTAGCACAGATACGCAGTATTTT
CDR3 length: 16; D gene: .; J gene: TRBJ1-2; V gene: TRBV5-1; clone size: .; CDR3 protein: CASSLAGTAQEGGYTF; CDR3 DNA: TGCGCCAGCAGCTTGGCCGGGACGGCGCAAGAGGGTGGCTACACCTTC
CDR3 length: 13; D gene: .; J gene: TRBJ1-2; V gene: TRBV10-3; clone size: once; CDR3 protein: CAISSKGETGYTF; CDR3 DNA: TGTGCCATCAGTTCGAAGGGGGAGACAGGCTACACCTTC
CDR3 length: 13; D gene: TRBD1; J gene: TRBJ1-2; V gene: TRBV10-3; clone size: few; CDR3 protein: CASRRQGHHGYTF; CDR3 DNA: TGTGCCAGCAGACGACAGGGACATCATGGCTACACCTTC
CDR3 length: 15; D gene: .; J gene: TRBJ1-4; V gene: TRBV11-2; clone size: .; CDR3 protein: CASSRILSVDEKLFF; CDR3 DNA: TGTGCCAGCAGCCGGATCCTGTCAGTGGATGAAAAACTGTTTTTT
CDR3 length: 13; D gene: TRBD1; J gene: TRBJ1-2; V gene: TRBV20-1; clone size: .; CDR3 protein: CSARNPPGTGYTF; CDR3 DNA: TGCAGTGCTAGAAATCCACCCGGGACAGGGTACACCTTC
CDR3 length: 14; D gene: .; J gene: TRBJ2-5; V gene: TRBV7-9; clone size: many; CDR3 protein: CASSLGTAQETQYF; CDR3 DNA: TGTGCCAGCAGCTTAGGTACAGCACAAGAGACCCAGTACTTC
CDR3 length: 14; D gene: TRBD1; J gene: TRBJ2-3; V gene: TRBV20-1; clone size: few; CDR3 protein: CSARGGQGTDTQYF; CDR3 DNA: TGCAGTGCTAGAGGCGGACAGGGAACAGATACGCAGTATTTT
CDR3 length: 13; D gene: .; J gene: TRBJ2-5; V gene: TRBV2; clone size: .; CDR3 protein: CATSLIYQETQYF; CDR3 DNA: TGTGCCACCTCTCTCATTTATCAAGAGACCCAGTACTTC
CDR3 length: 15; D gene: TRBD1; J gene: TRBJ2-1; V gene: TRBV2; clone size: many; CDR3 protein: CASRAGTVTYNEQFF; CDR3 DNA: TGTGCCAGCAGGGCCGGGACAGTCACCTACAATGAGCAGTTCTTC
CDR3 length: 14; D gene: .; J gene: TRBJ2-2; V gene: TRBV2; clone size: many; CDR3 protein: CASSATVNTGELFF; CDR3 DNA: TGTGCCAGCAGTGCGACGGTGAACACCGGGGAGCTGTTTTTT
CDR3 length: 16; D gene: TRBD1; J gene: TRBJ1-2; V gene: TRBV11-2; clone size: many; CDR3 protein: CASSLDQGAPNYGYTF; CDR3 DNA: TGTGCCAGCAGCTTAGACCAGGGGGCCCCTAACTATGGCTACACCTTC
CDR3 length: 11; D gene: .; J gene: TRBJ2-4; V gene: TRBV19; clone size: few; CDR3 protein: CASSSGNIQYF; CDR3 DNA: TGTGCCAGCAGCAGTGGGAACATTCAGTACTTC
CDR3 length: 16; D gene: .; J gene: TRBJ2-7; V gene: TRBV19; clone size: .; CDR3 protein: CASSIFGGRYSYEQYF; CDR3 DNA: TGTGCCAGTAGTATCTTCGGGGGGCGATACTCCTACGAGCAGTACTTC
CDR3 length: 14; D gene: .; J gene: TRBJ1-1; V gene: TRBV19; clone size: .; CDR3 protein: CANRTEQGFTEAFF; CDR3 DNA: TGTGCCAATAGGACCGAACAGGGTTTCACTGAAGCTTTCTTT
CDR3 length: 14; D gene: .; J gene: TRBJ2-7; V gene: TRBV2; clone size: .; CDR3 protein: CASSEGLAQFRRYF; CDR3 DNA: TGTGCCAGCAGTGAGGGTCTAGCGCAATTTAGACGGTACTTC
CDR3 length: 16; D gene: .; J gene: TRBJ2-2; V gene: TRBV14; clone size: .; CDR3 protein: CASSQGLALNTGELFF; CDR3 DNA: TGTGCCAGCAGCCAAGGTCTAGCGCTGAACACCGGGGAGCTGTTTTTT
CDR3 length: 17; D gene: .; J gene: TRBJ1-5; V gene: TRBV10-3; clone size: .; CDR3 protein: CASTLGGGGYSNQPQHF; CDR3 DNA: TGTGCCAGCACCTTAGGTGGGGGCGGATATAGCAATCAGCCCCAGCATTTT
CDR3 length: 15; D gene: TRBD1; J gene: TRBJ2-2; V gene: TRBV6-5; clone size: few; CDR3 protein: CASSYGRGLTGELFF; CDR3 DNA: TGTGCCAGCAGTTACGGCAGGGGGCTCACCGGGGAGCTGTTTTTT
CDR3 length: 17; D gene: .; J gene: TRBJ2-3; V gene: TRBV6-1; clone size: once; CDR3 protein: CASSPIRTDGSNQPQYF; CDR3 DNA: TGTGCCAGCAGTCCCATCCGGACGGACGGTAGCAATCAGCCCCAGTATTTT
CDR3 length: 13; D gene: .; J gene: TRBJ1-1; V gene: TRBV5-4; clone size: .; CDR3 protein: CASSSYLGTEAFF; CDR3 DNA: TGTGCCAGCAGCTCCTACTTGGGAACTGAAGCTTTCTTT
CDR3 length: 14; D gene: .; J gene: TRBJ1-3; V gene: TRBV28; clone size: .; CDR3 protein: CASRTQSLVNTIYF; CDR3 DNA: TGTGCCAGCAGGACCCAGTCGTTGGTAAACACCATATATTTT
CDR3 length: 15; D gene: .; J gene: TRBJ1-2; V gene: TRBV2; clone size: many; CDR3 protein: CASSQDRGPFEGYTF; CDR3 DNA: TGTGCCAGCAGCCAGGACAGAGGCCCATTTGAGGGCTACACCTTC